A single sample is the source of the 11 T cell receptor beta chains below, sequenced in a study of long-term antiretroviral therapy in people with HIV. Survey-level resolution applied to immunoSEQ assay v3.0. TCRdb's copy holds only in-frame clones and misses some; the assay was immunoSEQ multiplex PCR. Here the sample spans approximately 45,000 clones, about 89% being singletons. Sequenced material: unsorted PBMCs, taken 0.1 years before starting antiretroviral therapy. Receptor source: a woman aged 45-65 years with HIV.

The chain joins TRBV6-5 to TRBJ1-1; D gene ambiguous. V was trimmed by 4 bases and J by 2 bases, leaving 2 bases between them. Germline V lookup: CDR1 MNHEY, CDR2 SVGAGI. This CDR3 region has 11 residues. The CDR3 sequence: CASSSNTEAFF. The CDR3 DNA reads TGTGCCAGCAGTTCTAACACTGAAGCTTTCTTT.

This clone was counted a few times. The gene calls are TRBV5-4 and TRBJ1-2, with 9 bases fitting TRBD1. The CDR3 totals 17 residues. V trimming: 2 bases; J trimming: 5 bases; junction bases outside the gene matches: 13. Looked up from germline, CDR1 is SGHNT and CDR2 is YYREEE (reference sequence). The CDR3 is CASSFSAGTGPSYGYTF. The CDR3 nucleotides read TGTGCCAGCAGCTTTTCTGCCGGGACAGGGCCATCATATGGCTACACCTTC.

The rearrangement links TRBV27 to TRBJ2-1; no clear D. Looked up from germline, CDR1 is MNHEY and CDR2 is SMNVEV (reference sequence). V was clipped by 6 bases and J by 2 bases, with 11 bases between them. The CDR3 runs to 14 residues. CDR3 bases: TGTGCCAGCAGAGGTGTGAACCCCTACAATGAGCAGTTCTTC. Translating it yields CASRGVNPYNEQFF.

This clone has just one count. V gene TRBV11-1 combines with J gene TRBJ1-4, with D possibly matching TRBD1 (5 bases). Trimming took off 7 bases at V and 0 bases at J, with 12 bases between the two ends. Per the germline V gene, CDR1 is SGHAT and CDR2 is FQDESV (reference sequence). This CDR3 has 15 residues. The CDR3 sequence: CASTRGDSTNEKLFF. DNA of the CDR3: TGTGCCAGCACCCGGGGCGACTCAACTAATGAAAAACTGTTTTTT.

This chain links TRBV7-2 with TRBJ1-4, with D perhaps matching TRBD1 (6 bases). CDR1 and CDR2 from the germline V gene are SGHTA and FQGNSA. The length of the CDR3 is 17 residues. V was clipped by 5 bases and J by 10 bases, with 26 bases between them. The CDR3 DNA is TGTGCCAGCAGCCCCCAGTTAGGGGGGGGTCCCCGAGGAAAACTGTTTTTT. Translated: CASSPQLGGGPRGKLFF.

CDR3 sequence: CASSVRTVAEDTQYF. CDR3 sequence (DNA): TGTGCCAGCAGCGTACGGACAGTAGCGGAAGATACGCAGTATTTT. This rearrangement joins TRBV9 to TRBJ2-3; D is perhaps TRBD1 or TRBD2 (6 bases each). Germline V gene sequence: CDR1 SGDLS, CDR2 YYNGEE. The CDR3 runs 15 residues. The germline V and J ends were trimmed by 1 base and 5 bases, with 14 bases remaining between them.

V usage is TRBV5-8 and J usage is TRBJ1-1; a weak D match, TRBD1 (5 bases). CDR3 size: 13 residues. Germline V gives CDR1 SGHTS, CDR2 YDEGEE. V lost 0 bases, J lost 6 bases, and 9 bases lay in between. In DNA form, the CDR3 reads TGTGCCAGCAGCTTGGCGGGGGGAGCTGAAGCTTTCTTT. Protein: CASSLAGGAEAFF.

This clone was counted between two and nine times. The chain recombines TRBV4-2 with TRBJ1-2; D unresolved. V lost 3 bases, J lost 8 bases, and 7 bases lay in between. Germline values: CDR1 LGHNA, CDR2 YNFKEQ. The CDR3 consists of 11 residues. The CDR3 region has the DNA TGTGCCAGCAGCCAGAATGGCGGCTACACCTTC. Its translation: CASSQNGGYTF.

The chain joins TRBV25-1 to TRBJ1-6; unclear D gene. This CDR3 is built from 15 residues. The germline V gene has CDR1 MGHDK and CDR2 SYGVNS. Trimming removed 8 bases from V and 1 base from J, with 12 bases in between. The CDR3 DNA reads as TGTGCCAGCCAACCTTTAGTATCCTATAATTCACCCCTCCACTTT. This translates into CASQPLVSYNSPLHF.

V gene TRBV10-3 combines with J gene TRBJ2-1; 12 positions agree with TRBD1. Germline V gene lookup returns CDR1 ENHRY and CDR2 SYGVKD. The trim removed 8 bases at V and 8 bases at J, leaving 4 bases unmatched. The CDR3 has 13 residues. The CDR3 reads CAIGGTGGDEQFF. CDR3 nucleotide sequence: TGTGCCATCGGGGGGACAGGGGGCGATGAGCAGTTCTTC.

In this sample, this clone turned up once. The chain is built from TRBV9 and TRBJ1-6; D is perhaps TRBD1 (6 bases). Trimming shortened V by 5 bases and J by 7 bases, and 16 bases separated the two germline ends. This CDR3 spans 15 amino acids. In germline, CDR1 is SGDLS, CDR2 YYNGEE. The CDR3 sequence: CASSSKGGGNSPLHF. In nucleotides, the CDR3 is TGTGCCAGCAGTAGTAAGGGGGGCGGAAATTCACCCCTCCACTTT.